The rows below give T cell receptor beta chains drawn from one sample of a study of early T cells in non-severe SARS-CoV-2 infection. Using its own MiXCR run on the 5' RACE reads, TCRdb lists one record per CDR3 protein. The sample carries 60,000 to 75,000 distinct CDR3 sequences, around 10% recorded once. This specimen consisted of whole blood, obtained at baseline. These receptors were collected from an adult who was a healthcare worker with PCR-confirmed SARS-CoV-2 infection or an uninfected control (not recorded which). Each CDR3 is given with its conserved first and last residue. A D gene is named only where the DNA matches it firmly. Expanded clones are given a class, and other clones once, few, many or no size at all.

>NA|TRBV7-2|NA|TRBJ2-3
CASSSQTGRGDTQYF
TGTGCCAGCAGCTCACAGACAGGGCGGGGAGATACGCAGTATTTT
>TRBD2|TRBV9|many|TRBJ2-3
CASSLRASGEGTDTQYF
TGTGCCAGCAGCCTTCGGGCTAGCGGGGAAGGCACAGATACGCAGTATTTT
>NA|TRBV19|many|TRBJ2-5
CASRRGNGETQYF
TGTGCCAGTAGGAGGGGGAATGGAGAGACCCAGTACTTC
>NA|TRBV7-2|NA|TRBJ1-1
CASSSDRNTEAFF
TGTGCCAGCAGTTCAGACAGGAACACTGAAGCTTTCTTT
>NA|TRBV29-1|NA|TRBJ2-2
CSVDYGGNTGELFF
TGCAGCGTTGATTACGGGGGCAACACCGGGGAGCTGTTTTTT
>NA|TRBV7-7|many|TRBJ2-2
CASSQEVAVNTGELFF
TGTGCCAGCAGCCAAGAGGTAGCAGTGAACACCGGGGAGCTGTTTTTT
>NA|TRBV7-6|NA|TRBJ1-2
CASSLTSQRNYGYTF
TGTGCCAGCAGCTTAACCTCTCAAAGGAACTATGGCTACACCTTC
>NA|TRBV15|few|TRBJ2-7
CATSRRHEQYF
TGTGCCACCAGCAGGAGGCACGAGCAGTACTTC
>NA|TRBV20-1|NA|TRBJ2-3
CSATLAADTQYF
TGCAGTGCCACCTTGGCGGCAGATACGCAGTATTTT
>TRBD2|TRBV20-1|NA|TRBJ2-7
CSARETSSYEQYF
TGCAGTGCTAGGGAGACTAGCTCGTACGAGCAGTACTTC
>NA|TRBV20-1|few|TRBJ2-1
CSASVASYNEQFF
TGCAGTGCTAGCGTTGCGTCCTACAATGAGCAGTTCTTC
>NA|TRBV11-2|NA|TRBJ1-1
CASSGPFVMNTEAFF
TGTGCCAGCAGCGGACCGTTTGTAATGAACACTGAAGCTTTCTTT
>NA|TRBV7-2|few|TRBJ2-5
CASSLGRSQETQYF
TGTGCCAGCAGCTTGGGACGGTCCCAAGAGACCCAGTACTTC
>NA|TRBV9|NA|TRBJ1-3
CASSVTAFGNTIYF
TGTGCCAGCAGCGTGACAGCTTTTGGAAACACCATATATTTT
>NA|TRBV14|NA|TRBJ1-1
CASSQDRFTEAFF
TGTGCCAGCAGCCAAGATCGCTTTACTGAAGCTTTCTTT
>NA|TRBV10-2|NA|TRBJ1-5
CASTGGPIQPQHF
TGCGCCAGCACTGGGGGGCCAATTCAGCCCCAGCATTTT
>NA|TRBV10-3|NA|TRBJ2-7
CAISESLIRAAYEQYF
TGTGCCATCAGTGAGTCTCTTATTAGGGCAGCCTACGAGCAGTACTTC
>TRBD2|TRBV7-2|NA|TRBJ2-1
CASSWTSGSGNEQFF
TGTGCCAGCAGCTGGACTAGCGGGTCGGGAAATGAGCAGTTCTTC
>NA|TRBV12-3/TRBV12-4|many|TRBJ1-5
CASSPVPSNQPQHF
TGTGCCAGCAGTCCGGTCCCGAGCAATCAGCCCCAGCATTTT
>TRBD1|TRBV12-3/TRBV12-4|many|TRBJ1-4
CASSLGQGQEKLFF
TGTGCCAGCAGTTTAGGACAGGGACAGGAAAAACTGTTTTTT
>NA|TRBV24-1|many|TRBJ2-1
CATSDQRTYNEQFF
TGTGCCACCAGTGACCAGCGGACTTACAATGAGCAGTTCTTC
>NA|TRBV18|few|TRBJ2-3
CASSPPDGSGDTQYF
TGTGCCAGCTCACCACCAGACGGGTCCGGAGATACGCAGTATTTT
>TRBD1|TRBV2|many|TRBJ1-4
CASSVIPGTGSEKLFF
TGTGCCAGCAGTGTAATCCCCGGGACAGGGTCTGAAAAACTGTTTTTT
>NA|TRBV4-1|many|TRBJ1-4
CASSQDLQVQKEKLFF
TGCGCCAGCAGCCAAGACTTACAGGTGCAGAAGGAAAAACTGTTTTTT
>TRBD1|TRBV6-6|many|TRBJ1-2
CASRTRDRGRGYGYTF
TGTGCCAGCCGGACCCGGGACAGGGGAAGAGGCTATGGCTACACCTTC
>TRBD1|TRBV10-3|few|TRBJ2-7
CAIRPRDRYYEQYF
TGTGCCATCAGGCCCCGGGACAGATACTACGAGCAGTACTTC
>NA|TRBV20-1|NA|TRBJ1-1
CSALLLNTEAFF
TGCAGTGCCCTACTTCTTAACACTGAAGCTTTCTTT
>NA|TRBV6-2/TRBV6-3|few|TRBJ2-1
CASGLRGRDLPGDEQFF
TGTGCCAGCGGTCTTAGGGGGCGGGACCTCCCCGGAGATGAGCAGTTCTTC